The 28 T cell receptor beta chains in this list originate from one sample, sequenced in a study of cytomegalovirus exposure and HLA in healthy donors. The PCR had 60 Vbeta and 13 Jbeta primers. Repertoires were generated with immunoSEQ multiplex PCR, while TCRdb's copy carries only in-frame clones and drops some. The repertoire holds about 190,000 clones, around 83% seen once, with under 2% in the top ten. The specimen sequenced was PBMCs. These TCRs come from a man aged 40-49 years in good health and CMV-seropositive.

The chain recombines TRBV6-5 with TRBJ2-1; 11 nucleotides align to TRBD2. The V segment lost 4 bases and the J segment 5 bases; nucleotides outside the gene matches: 1. The CDR3 length is 14 residues. CDR1 and CDR2 from the germline V gene are MNHEY and SVGAGI. The CDR3 is CASSLAGGDNEQFF. CDR3 DNA sequence: TGTGCCAGCAGTTTAGCGGGAGGGGACAATGAGCAGTTCTTC.

The rearrangement links TRBV4-2 to TRBJ2-2, with 7 positions matching TRBD2. Unmatched junction bases numbered 4, after V lost 0 bases and J lost 3 bases. The germline V gene has CDR1 LGHNA and CDR2 YNFKEQ. The CDR3 has 16 amino acids. CDR3 protein: CASSQEGGRDTGELFF. The CDR3 nucleotides read TGTGCCAGCAGCCAAGAAGGAGGGAGGGACACCGGGGAGCTGTTTTTT.

The V call is TRBV5-1, the J call TRBJ2-7; D is perhaps TRBD1 (6 bases). The CDR3 consists of 15 residues. Germline V gene sequence: CDR1 SGHRS, CDR2 YFSETQ. The V and J ends lost 4 bases and 0 bases respectively, with 14 bases between them. The DNA for the CDR3 is TGCGCCAGCAGCCTACAGGGTCCCAACTCCTACGAGCAGTACTTC. Encoded protein: CASSLQGPNSYEQYF.

The chain joins TRBV27 to TRBJ1-5; 8 bases agree with TRBD1. The CDR3 length is 13 residues. Looked up from germline, CDR1 is MNHEY and CDR2 is SMNVEV (reference sequence). The V segment lost 5 bases and the J segment 6 bases; nucleotides outside the gene matches: 3. CDR3 amino acids: CASSPQGGQPQHF. CDR3 nucleotides: TGTGCCAGCAGTCCACAGGGGGGTCAGCCCCAGCATTTT.

The chain combines TRBV9 with TRBJ2-7; TRBD1 might be the D (6 bases). Germline V gene sequence: CDR1 SGDLS, CDR2 YYNGEE. The CDR3 extends over 16 amino acids. With 4 bases removed from V and 4 bases from J, the gap between germline ends came to 21 bases. The CDR3 DNA reads as TGTGCCAGCAGCCCCCAGGGGTCCAGGGGCAAATACGAGCAGTACTTC. It codes for CASSPQGSRGKYEQYF. The full variable domain, completed using reference TRBV9 and TRBJ2-7, is DSGVTQTPKHLITATGQRVTLRCSPRSGDLSVYWYQQSLDQGLQFLIQYYNGEERAKGNILERFSAQQFPDLHSELNLSSLELGDSALYFCASSPQGSRGKYEQYFGPGTRLTVT.

CDR3 residues: CASSDSSGLASTDTQYF. CDR3 DNA sequence: TGTGCCAGCAGTGATAGTTCGGGACTAGCGAGCACAGATACGCAGTATTTT. The chain uses TRBV2 and TRBJ2-3; 10 bases are a match to TRBD2. Trimming cost V 3 bases and J 0 bases; bases outside gene matches: 6. The CDR3 is made up of 17 amino acids. Germline CDR1 SNHLY, CDR2 FYNNEI.

The chain carries TRBV27 and TRBJ1-1; tentatively, D is TRBD1 (6 bases). The germline V gene has CDR1 MNHEY and CDR2 SMNVEV (reference sequence). The CDR3 spans 13 residues. V was pared by 6 bases and J by 0 bases, with 8 bases between. The DNA for the CDR3 is TGTGCCAGCAGCAGGGGAATGAACACTGAAGCTTTCTTT. Translating gives CASSRGMNTEAFF.

The genes are TRBV18 and TRBJ2-5, with D uncertain. V lost 3 bases and J lost 3, with 5 bases in between. Germline V CDR1 and CDR2: KGHSH, LQKENI. This CDR3 is built from 12 residues. CDR3 nucleotide sequence: TGTGCCAGCTCACCTTTCAAAGAGACCCAGTACTTC. Translating it yields CASSPFKETQYF.

This rearrangement joins TRBV6-5 to TRBJ2-7, with D possibly TRBD1 on 5 matching bases. Per germline, CDR1 MNHEY and CDR2 SVGAGI. The CDR3 has 14 amino acids. Trimming took 2 bases from V and 2 from J, leaving 10 bases between them. As DNA, the CDR3 is TGTGCCAGCAGTTACCTAGGCAGGGCCTACGAGCAGTACTTC. It yields the protein CASSYLGRAYEQYF.

The sample holds a few counts of this clone. The chain employs TRBV28 and TRBJ2-7; D is perhaps TRBD2 (7 bases). The V gene's germline CDR1 is MDHEN and CDR2 SYDVKM. The CDR3 length is 15 residues. Trimming pared 5 bases from V and 6 bases from J, leaving 20 bases between. For the CDR3, the DNA is TGTGCCAGCAGTCCCCCCGGGGGGCAGTGGGGCGAGCAGTACTTC. Translated: CASSPPGGQWGEQYF.

The chain links TRBV29-1 to TRBJ2-3; 14 bases map to TRBD2. CDR3 length equals 13 residues. Trimming removed 6 bases from V and 4 bases from J; junction bases left unmatched: 0. Germline values: CDR1 SQVTM, CDR2 ANQGSEA. CDR3 coding DNA: TGCAGCGTGGGACTAGCGGGAGCAGATACGCAGTATTTT. It codes for CSVGLAGADTQYF.

V gene TRBV10-3 combines with J gene TRBJ1-1; tentative D call: TRBD1 (5 bases). CDR1 and CDR2 from the germline V gene are ENHRY and SYGVKD. V was pared by 3 bases and J by 0 bases, with 11 bases between. The CDR3 is 15 amino acids. The DNA for the CDR3 is TGTGCCATCAGTGATGACAGAACCATGAACACTGAAGCTTTCTTT. Amino acids: CAISDDRTMNTEAFF.

This clone was recorded once. At the DNA level, this CDR3 is encoded by other sequences in the same sample as well. V usage is TRBV5-1 and J usage is TRBJ2-2; no reliable D call. This CDR3 region has 13 residues. The ends were cut back, 3 bases at V and 5 bases at J, with 8 bases in the middle. Germline CDR1 SGHRS, CDR2 YFSETQ. The CDR3 DNA follows: TGCGCCAGCAGCTCCCGAGGTACCGGGGAGCTGTTTTTT. It is translated as CASSSRGTGELFF.

The chain has TRBV2 and TRBJ2-1; D is possibly TRBD2 (5 bases). V was shortened by 4 bases and J by 3 bases, with 7 bases between the two germline ends. CDR1 is SNHLY, CDR2 FYNNEI, per germline. The CDR3 loop spans 13 amino acids. The CDR3 DNA reads TGTGCCAGCAGTGGGGAGTACTACAATGAGCAGTTCTTC. It encodes CASSGEYYNEQFF.

V usage is TRBV7-2 and J usage is TRBJ2-1; D may be TRBD2 (7 bases). Germline CDR1 reads SGHTA; CDR2 reads FQGNSA. The germline V and J ends were trimmed by 5 bases and 9 bases, with 17 bases remaining between them. The CDR3 runs 14 residues. CDR3 amino acids: CASSQGRESCEQFF. CDR3 sequence (DNA): TGTGCCAGCAGCCAGGGGCGGGAGTCTTGTGAGCAGTTCTTC.

The genes are TRBV19 and TRBJ1-1; TRBD1 matches at 7 bases. V gave up 6 bases and J gave up 2 bases; unmatched junction bases: 3. The CDR3 loop spans 13 amino acids. Germline lookup yields CDR1 LNHDA and CDR2 SQIVND (reference sequence). The CDR3 DNA follows: TGTGCCAGTAGCTACAGGGGAAACACTGAAGCTTTCTTT. It yields the protein CASSYRGNTEAFF.

The rearrangement uses TRBV30 and TRBJ1-5, with a tentative D call TRBD1 (5 bases). Germline V gives CDR1 GTSNPN, CDR2 SVGIG (reference sequence). This CDR3 is built from 13 residues. Between the trimmed V and J ends, which lost 3 bases and 3 bases, there was a span of 9 bases. The CDR3 coding sequence is TGTGCCTGGAGCGACAGCCACAATCAGCCCCAGCATTTT. Translating gives CAWSDSHNQPQHF.

This chain joins TRBV11-3 and TRBJ2-1, with D unclear. The V and J ends lost 0 bases and 2 bases respectively, with 11 bases between them. Germline CDR1 is SGHNT and CDR2 is YENEEA. This CDR3 contains 16 residues. The DNA for the CDR3 is TGTGCCAGCAGCTTAGATTACCAGGTTACCTACAATGAGCAGTTCTTC. Translating gives CASSLDYQVTYNEQFF.

The rearrangement links TRBV9 to TRBJ1-2, with D hard to call. Germline lookup yields CDR1 SGDLS and CDR2 YYNGEE. The CDR3 consists of 15 residues. With 4 bases removed from V and 1 base from J, the gap between germline ends came to 14 bases. CDR3 loop: CASSLDARVNYGYTF. CDR3 nucleotides: TGTGCCAGCAGCCTCGATGCGAGGGTTAACTATGGCTACACCTTC.

The chain joins TRBV5-4 to TRBJ2-7; tentative D call: TRBD2 (6 bases). Germline values: CDR1 SGHNT, CDR2 YYREEE (reference sequence). The CDR3 length is 16 residues. With 0 bases removed from V and 4 bases from J, the gap between germline ends came to 17 bases. The CDR3 reads CASSLAGGGTAYEQYF. CDR3 nucleotides: TGTGCCAGCAGCTTGGCCGGCGGCGGGACCGCTTACGAGCAGTACTTC.

This clone was recorded only once. The chain is built from TRBV7-9 and TRBJ2-2; the D gene is possibly TRBD1 (5 bases). The germline gives CDR1 SEHNR, CDR2 FQNEAQ (reference sequence). The V end lost 1 base, the J end lost 7 bases, and 7 bases lay between the germline ends. The CDR3 runs 13 residues. CDR3 loop: CASSLVGDGELFF. The CDR3, as DNA: TGTGCCAGCAGCTTAGTAGGGGACGGGGAGCTGTTTTTT.

This chain uses TRBV10-1 with TRBJ2-3; 11 nucleotides align to TRBD2. CDR1 is WNHNN and CDR2 is SYGVQD in the germline V gene (reference sequence). The CDR3 totals 17 residues. With V trimmed by 9 bases and J by 5 bases, 16 bases remained unmatched. CDR3 DNA sequence: TGCGCCAGTCACACCCGCCGACTAGCGGGAAGAAGAGATACGCAGTATTTT. It is translated as CASHTRRLAGRRDTQYF.

The chain carries TRBV27 and TRBJ2-1; D might be TRBD2 (6 bases). The CDR3 has 15 residues. Trimming stripped 6 bases from V and 5 bases from J, with 17 bases between. Germline V gene lookup returns CDR1 MNHEY and CDR2 SMNVEV (reference sequence). The DNA for the CDR3 is TGTGCCAGCAGGGGATTGGGACTTACTAACAATGAGCAGTTCTTC. Translating gives CASRGLGLTNNEQFF.

The rearrangement links TRBV4-2 to TRBJ1-4; TRBD1 might be the D (6 bases). There are 18 residues in the CDR3. Germline CDR1 LGHNA, CDR2 YNFKEQ. Trimming pared 4 bases from V and 7 bases from J, leaving 25 bases between. For the CDR3, the DNA is TGTGCCAGCAGCCCCCAGGGCAGGGGCTCCTTTTTGGGTGAAAAACTGTTTTTT. It is translated as CASSPQGRGSFLGEKLFF.

The chain combines TRBV29-1 with TRBJ2-6; TRBD1 matches at 10 bases. The CDR3 has 16 amino acids. V dropped 4 bases and J dropped 3; count of bases not matched to a gene: 6. Looked up from germline, CDR1 is SQVTM and CDR2 is ANQGSEA. The CDR3, as DNA: TGCAGCGTTGCCGGGACAGGGGAAGGTGGGGCCAACGTCCTGACTTTC. It is translated as CSVAGTGEGGANVLTF.

The chain couples TRBV18 to TRBJ1-3; the D gene is possibly TRBD1 (5 bases). The CDR3 sequence is 15 residues long. Germline lookup yields CDR1 KGHSH and CDR2 LQKENI. Trimming pared 4 bases from V and 2 bases from J, leaving 12 bases between. CDR3: CASSRQQYPGNTIYF. The CDR3 DNA reads TGTGCCAGCTCACGACAGCAGTACCCTGGAAACACCATATATTTT.

The chain uses TRBV5-1 and TRBJ2-1; maybe TRBD2 (6 bases). CDR3 size: 15 residues. V was cut by 3 bases and J by 5 bases, with 15 bases left in between. In germline, CDR1 is SGHRS, CDR2 YFSETQ. The CDR3 DNA sequence: TGCGCCAGCAGCTCGACCTCTGGCGGGAACAATGAGCAGTTCTTC. It yields the protein CASSSTSGGNNEQFF.

The sample holds a few counts of this clone. The chain is built from TRBV6-1 and TRBJ2-3; D remains ambiguous. In germline, CDR1 is MNHNS, CDR2 SASEGT. The CDR3 runs 13 residues. V was trimmed by 7 bases and J by 4 bases, leaving 12 bases between them. CDR3 nucleotides: TGTGCCAGCATTCGCGGCGTCCCAGATACGCAGTATTTT. Translating it yields CASIRGVPDTQYF.